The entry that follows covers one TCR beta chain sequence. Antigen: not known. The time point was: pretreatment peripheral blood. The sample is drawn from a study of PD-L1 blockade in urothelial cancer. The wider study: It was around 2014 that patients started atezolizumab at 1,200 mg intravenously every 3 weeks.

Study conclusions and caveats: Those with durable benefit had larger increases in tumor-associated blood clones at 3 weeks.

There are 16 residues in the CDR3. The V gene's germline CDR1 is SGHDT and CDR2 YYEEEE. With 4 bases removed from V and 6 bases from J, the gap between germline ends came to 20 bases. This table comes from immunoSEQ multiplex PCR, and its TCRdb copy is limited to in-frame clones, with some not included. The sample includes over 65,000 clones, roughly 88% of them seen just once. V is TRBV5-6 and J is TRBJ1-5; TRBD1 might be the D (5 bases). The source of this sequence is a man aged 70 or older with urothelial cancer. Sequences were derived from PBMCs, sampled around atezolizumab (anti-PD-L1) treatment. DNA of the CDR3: TGTGCCAGCAGCCTAAGGGACCCCGGGCGGGGTCAGCCCCAGCATTTT. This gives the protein CASSLRDPGRGQPQHF.